This TCR beta chain was recorded in a study of cytomegalovirus exposure and HLA in healthy donors. PCR employed 60 Vbeta and 13 Jbeta primers. Generated by immunoSEQ multiplex PCR, the TCRdb table keeps only in-frame clones and is missing some. The sample lists over 150,000 clones; 76% were seen once. Worth noting for this clone: Its antigen is as yet unknown.

Findings and limits, study-wide: Within an earlier analysis, most TCR beta V segments proved productive either about 87% or about 30% of the time. Cytomegalovirus-associated status was assigned to about 180 TCR beta chains. In a later analysis, at a false discovery rate of 0.05, under 20,000 TCR beta sequences matched HLA alleles. In a later analysis, compared with equally common non-associated chains, HLA-associated beta chains were more expanded.

Germline V gene data show CDR1 as SEHNR and CDR2 as FQNEAQ (reference sequence). This CDR3 spans 18 amino acids. V shed 2 bases and J 5 bases; nucleotides not matched to a gene: 13. This clonotype was sampled from a man between 60 and 70 years old in good health and CMV-seronegative. Sequences were obtained from PBMCs. V gene TRBV7-9 combines with J gene TRBJ2-2; 8 nucleotides align to TRBD2. Here the CDR3 DNA reads TGTGCCAGCAGCTTAAACCTCTGGCGGGGGGTGATTACCGGGGAGCTGTTTTTT. It specifies CASSLNLWRGVITGELFF.